The clone carrying this T cell receptor (beta chain) was picked up a small number of times. Its target is unknown. This sample is drawn from a study of early T cells in non-severe SARS-CoV-2 infection. For the study at large: Sequencing input comprised bulk RNA from unsorted whole blood; chain pairing was not available.

Unique molecular identifiers (one per individual cDNA molecule) were attached. TCRdb recomputed calls from the 5' RACE reads with MiXCR, one row per CDR3 protein. The sample records tens of thousands of distinct CDR3 sequences, around 10% being singletons. Germline CDR1 is GTSNPN and CDR2 is SVGIG (reference sequence). The CDR3 length is 13 residues. The ends were cut back, 5 bases at V and 7 bases at J, with 18 bases in the middle. General observations from the study: There was a bias toward anti-spike CD8 responses in VDJdb matching, which missed private and CD4 specificities.

V usage is TRBV30 and J usage is TRBJ2-7, with D perhaps given as TRBD1 or TRBD2 (6 bases each). The clonotype originates from an adult who was a healthcare worker with PCR-confirmed SARS-CoV-2 infection or an uninfected control (not recorded which). The sample taken for sequencing was whole blood. CDR3 DNA sequence: TGTGCCTGGGCGAAGGATGGGGGGCAAGAGCAGTACTTC. This translates into CAWAKDGGQEQYF.